This T cell receptor beta chain stems from a study of blood T cell repertoires in COVID-19. Overall study: Samples taken during acute and convalescent COVID-19 were collected in the United States, Italy and Spain.

Clones were sequenced by immunoSEQ multiplex PCR, and TCRdb holds only the in-frame ones, with some missing. The sample records approximately 210,000 clones, over 80% being singletons. V was clipped by 5 bases and J by 8 bases; unmatched bases: 11. The CDR3 runs 15 residues. Germline V lookup: CDR1 LNHNV, CDR2 YYDKDF (reference sequence). This TCR came from a human donor in a cohort sampled during active COVID-19. V and J are TRBV15 and TRBJ1-4; TRBD1 matches 7 bases. Sequences were obtained from peripheral blood. CDR3 residues: CATSAYRGGDEKLFF. DNA of the CDR3: TGTGCCACCAGCGCGTACAGGGGAGGCGACGAAAAACTGTTTTTT.